This T cell receptor beta chain appears in the sequencing data of a study of shared clonotypes between healthy human individuals. The wider study: Used for every donor were three CD4 naive, three CD4 memory, two CD8 naive and one CD8 memory plate.

Sequencing was performed with immunoSEQ multiplex PCR; in TCRdb, only in-frame clones are kept and a portion is missing. The sample shows a few million clones, 93% of them seen only once. V was cut by 0 bases and J by 4 bases, with 4 bases left in between. The CDR3 runs 12 residues. Per germline, CDR1 LGHNA and CDR2 YNFKEQ. The study, taken as a whole, reports: Collection of samples was limited to blood; tissue repertoires likely differ.

Donors were healthy HIV-negative adults without recently reported acute infections or vaccinations. With regard to this clone: The target antigen is unknown.

Specimen: naive CD4+ T cells from PBMCs. Described subset: CD45RA+ positively selected. This TCR derives from a man aged 18 to 29 in good health. Some clones in this sample may be carry-over from other donors' samples. The V gene is TRBV4-2, the J gene TRBJ2-7; D ambiguous. CDR3 sequence reads: CASSQDPYEQYF. CDR3 in DNA: TGTGCCAGCAGCCAAGACCCTTACGAGCAGTACTTC.